The 22 T cell receptor beta chains listed next were all sequenced from one sample in a study of T-cell reconstitution after alpha-beta-depleted transplantation in children. Construction of the TCRbeta library involved unique molecular identifiers. Via MiXCR, TCRdb re-called the PCR reads, giving one row per CDR3 protein. The sample holds 100,000 to 150,000 distinct CDR3 sequences, 23% seen once. The input for sequencing was PBMCs, mostly from graft donor cells, taken 180 days after TCRalphabeta/CD19-depleted stem cell transplant. All receptors come from a male patient between 2 and 9 years old who had a stem cell transplant for chronic granulomatous disease, so the T cells may come from the graft donor.

The chain combines TRBV12-3 or TRBV12-4 with TRBJ2-1; D may be TRBD1 or TRBD2 (5 bases each). Between the trimmed V and J ends, which lost 3 bases and 7 bases, there was a span of 13 bases. The CDR3 runs 14 residues. DNA for the CDR3: TGTGCCAGCAGTTTGAATACGGGGACGAATGAGCAGTTCTTC. This gives the protein CASSLNTGTNEQFF.

This clonotype was observed at least ten times. The chain is built from TRBV30 and TRBJ1-3; D call uncertain. The germline V gene encodes CDR1 GTSNPN and CDR2 SVGIG (reference sequence). The CDR3 is 14 residues long. The ends were cut back, 0 bases at V and 0 bases at J, with 6 bases in the middle. The CDR3 DNA reads TGTGCCTGGAGTGTACGTCCCTCTGGAAACACCATATATTTT. Translating gives CAWSVRPSGNTIYF.

The table lists this clonotype with a few counts. The V gene is TRBV7-9, the J gene TRBJ2-3, with 7 bases fitting TRBD2. CDR3 length: 15 amino acids. Per germline, CDR1 SEHNR and CDR2 FQNEAQ (reference sequence). Trimming cost V 1 base and J 3 bases; bases outside gene matches: 4. The CDR3 sequence: CASSLDGRSTDTQYF. The CDR3 bases are TGTGCCAGCAGCTTAGACGGGAGGAGTACAGATACGCAGTATTTT.

This clonotype has more than one count but fewer than ten. The chain couples TRBV7-6 to TRBJ2-2, with D possibly TRBD1 on 5 matching bases. V dropped 5 bases and J dropped 2 bases, with 18 bases sitting between them. Germline CDR1 is SGHVS and CDR2 is FNYEAQ. This CDR3 comprises 17 residues. The CDR3 loop is CASSPRQGLQNTGELFF. CDR3 coding DNA: TGTGCCAGCAGCCCCCGCCAGGGTCTACAAAACACCGGGGAGCTGTTTTTT. Full variable domain (missing parts from reference TRBV7-6 and TRBJ2-2): GAGVSQSPRYKVTKRGQDVALRCDPISGHVSLYWYRQALGQGPEFLTYFNYEAQQDKSGLPNDRFSAERPEGSISTLTIQRTEQRDSAMYRCASSPRQGLQNTGELFFGEGSRLTVL.

The chain combines TRBV20-1 with TRBJ2-7; 9 bases match TRBD1. Germline CDR1 reads DFQATT; CDR2 reads SNEGSKA (reference sequence). Trimming cost V 6 bases and J 3 bases; bases outside gene matches: 9. This CDR3 contains 14 residues. The chain's CDR3 is CSAVTGGKNYEQYF. The CDR3 region has the DNA TGCAGTGCAGTTACAGGGGGCAAAAACTACGAGCAGTACTTC.

This chain links TRBV5-1 with TRBJ2-7; D gene ambiguous. Looked up from germline, CDR1 is SGHRS and CDR2 is YFSETQ. V was clipped by 5 bases and J by 5 bases, with 11 bases between them. This CDR3 is built from 12 residues. The CDR3 sequence: CASSYGRDEQYF. The DNA of the CDR3 is TGCGCCAGCAGTTACGGACGTGACGAGCAGTACTTC.

V is TRBV12-3 or TRBV12-4 and J is TRBJ2-3; no reliable D call. This CDR3 has 12 amino acids. V was trimmed by 6 bases and J by 0 bases, leaving 4 bases between them. CDR3 bases: TGTGCCAGCAGCGGGAGCACAGATACGCAGTATTTT. Its protein is CASSGSTDTQYF.

The rearrangement links TRBV12-3 or TRBV12-4 to TRBJ2-7, with 8 positions matching TRBD1. V was clipped by 4 bases and J by 0 bases; unmatched bases: 2. This CDR3 spans 14 amino acids. CDR3 sequence reads: CASSWGQDSYEQYF. CDR3 nucleotides: TGTGCCAGCAGTTGGGGACAGGACTCCTACGAGCAGTACTTC.

There are a few counts of this clonotype. The rearrangement uses TRBV10-3 and TRBJ2-5; possible D gene TRBD2, 5 bases. This CDR3 is 17 amino acids long. CDR1 is ENHRY, CDR2 SYGVKD, per germline. V lost 2 bases and J 5 bases, leaving 21 bases between the germline ends. The CDR3 is CAISEPLIVGRGETQYF. CDR3 sequence (DNA): TGTGCCATCAGTGAGCCGTTAATTGTAGGGCGAGGGGAGACCCAGTACTTC.

J is TRBJ2-3 and V is TRBV10-2; D could derive from TRBD1 or TRBD2 (5 bases each). Germline V gives CDR1 WSHSY, CDR2 SAAADI. CDR3 size: 14 residues. V was pared by 10 bases and J by 0 bases, with 14 bases between. The CDR3 loop reads CATKTGRSTDTQYF. The DNA of the CDR3 is TGCGCCACCAAAACGGGACGAAGCACAGATACGCAGTATTTT.

The rearrangement uses TRBV6-5 and TRBJ2-6, with 7 bases lining up with TRBD1. The CDR3 contains 17 residues. Germline assignment: CDR1 MNHEY and CDR2 SVGAGI. After removal of 0 bases from V and 0 bases from J, the junction contained 2 bases not matched to a gene. This CDR3 is CASSYSSGGSGANVLTF. In DNA, the CDR3 is TGTGCCAGCAGTTACTCGTCAGGGGGCTCTGGGGCCAACGTCCTGACTTTC.

Comment on this clonotype: Being one base from a much bigger clone, this may be a read error. This sequence joins TRBV30 and TRBJ2-4; D gene ambiguous. The germline V gene has CDR1 GTSNPN and CDR2 SVGIG (reference sequence). This CDR3 contains 12 residues. CDR3 in amino acids: CAWSVLKNNQYF. For the CDR3, the DNA is TGTGCCTGGAGTGTTCTAAAAAACAATCAGTACTTC.

This clonotype was detected many times. The chain is built from TRBV5-1 and TRBJ2-1; 8 bases match TRBD2. Trimming cost V 1 base and J 4 bases; bases outside gene matches: 4. Germline V CDR1 and CDR2: SGHRS, YFSETQ. This CDR3 region has 15 residues. For the CDR3, the DNA is TGCGCCAGCAGCTTGCCGGGGGGGGCGTACAATGAGCAGTTCTTC. Protein: CASSLPGGAYNEQFF.

This clonotype was seen ten or more times. The chain links TRBV5-6 to TRBJ2-6; D ambiguous. The CDR3 totals 13 residues. V lost 7 bases to trimming and J lost 0 bases, with 5 bases between them. In germline, CDR1 is SGHDT, CDR2 YYEEEE. The CDR3 bases are TGTGCCAGCGGATACTCTGGGGCCAACGTCCTGACTTTC. It translates to CASGYSGANVLTF.

The table lists this clonotype with a few counts. The chain combines TRBV5-6 with TRBJ2-7; D possibly uses TRBD1 or TRBD2 (6 bases each). CDR1 and CDR2 (germline): SGHDT, YYEEEE. This CDR3 is 15 amino acids long. Between the trimmed V and J ends, which lost 0 bases and 1 base, there was a span of 11 bases. CDR3 bases: TGTGCCAGCAGCTTGGACGGGGGCGCATCCTACGAGCAGTACTTC. This gives the protein CASSLDGGASYEQYF.

This clonotype came up many times. The V and J genes are TRBV5-1 and TRBJ2-2; TRBD1 aligns across 10 bases. The length of the CDR3 is 16 residues. The germline gives CDR1 SGHRS, CDR2 YFSETQ. J was trimmed by 7 bases and V by 3 bases; bases with no gene match: 9. The DNA of the CDR3 is TGCGCCAGCAGCTCCTGGGGACAGGGGCTAATCGGGGAGCTGTTTTTT. It is translated as CASSSWGQGLIGELFF. The full variable domain, rest sourced from reference TRBV5-1 and TRBJ2-2, is KAGVTQTPRYLIKTRGQQVTLSCSPISGHRSVSWYQQTPGQGLQFLFEYFSETQRNKGNFPGRFSGRQFSNSRSEMNVSTLELGDSALYLCASSSWGQGLIGELFFGEGSRLTVL.

This clonotype was seen at least ten times. The chain carries TRBV12-3 or TRBV12-4 and TRBJ2-1; TRBD2 aligns across 8 bases. The CDR3 extends over 16 amino acids. V trimming: 8 bases; J trimming: 3 bases; junction bases outside the gene matches: 12. The CDR3 bases are TGTGCCAGCGTCCCCGGAGGGCGGGGGGTCTACAATGAGCAGTTCTTC. This codes for CASVPGGRGVYNEQFF.

In its sample, this clonotype was seen a few times. This chain links TRBV25-1 with TRBJ2-7; the D is unclear. The CDR3 totals 13 residues. Germline V gene data show CDR1 as MGHDK and CDR2 as SYGVNS. V was trimmed by 5 bases and J by 6 bases, leaving 14 bases between them. CDR3 coding DNA: TGTGCCAGCAGTAACTACGGATCCCGCGAGCAGTACTTC. Amino acid sequence: CASSNYGSREQYF.

This chain connects TRBV5-1 to TRBJ2-5; D gene ambiguous. Germline lookup yields CDR1 SGHRS and CDR2 YFSETQ. V lost 4 bases to trimming and J lost 4 bases, with 8 bases between them. This CDR3 contains 12 residues. For the CDR3, the DNA is TGCGCCAGCAGCAGTGGCTCAGAGACCCAGTACTTC. This encodes CASSSGSETQYF.

V gene TRBV5-5 combines with J gene TRBJ2-5; 13 bases match TRBD2. CDR1 and CDR2 (germline): SGHKS, YYEKEE (reference sequence). The CDR3 has 18 residues. The V gene end was trimmed by 1 base and the J gene end by 1 base; junction bases not matched to a gene: 7. CDR3 nucleotides: TGTGCCAGCAGCTTGAGGACTAGCGGGGGAACCTTCCAAGAGACCCAGTACTTC. Amino acid sequence: CASSLRTSGGTFQETQYF.

This clonotype was recorded at least ten times. The chain couples TRBV28 to TRBJ2-2; perhaps TRBD2 as D (5 bases). The CDR3 consists of 15 residues. Germline-derived CDR1 and CDR2 are MDHEN and SYDVKM. V gave up 6 bases and J gave up 7 bases, with 18 bases separating them. The CDR3 nucleotides are TGTGCCAGCAGCTTTGGACTCCTCTACGGCGGGGAGCTGTTTTTT. Translation gives CASSFGLLYGGELFF.

The chain uses TRBV9 and TRBJ2-5, with a tentative D call TRBD2 (6 bases). Trimming stripped 3 bases from V and 1 base from J, with 13 bases between. This CDR3 comprises 15 residues. Germline assignment: CDR1 SGDLS and CDR2 YYNGEE. As DNA, the CDR3 is TGTGCCAGCAGCGCCTACACTAGCAGCCAAGAGACCCAGTACTTC. Amino acids: CASSAYTSSQETQYF.